This T cell receptor (beta chain) was observed in a study of T cell responses to AZD1222 COVID-19 vaccine. As for the study in general: Investigators merged groups given second doses at roughly 4 or roughly 12 weeks.

Study findings and constraints: Of the AZD1222 recipients, only 5 to 7 were seropositive at baseline. The span of vaccine-associated CD4 TCRs extended across spike, with dominance at 160-218 and 743-854. Repertoire sampling occurred only after the peak T cell response.

Profiling relied on immunoSEQ multiplex PCR, and the TCRdb table lists in-frame clones only, not all of them. The table has approximately 73,000 clones, about 84% seen once; the top ten hold 2.5% to 3.5%. Of note for this clone: What it recognizes is unknown.

Trimming stripped 0 bases from V and 1 base from J, with 11 bases between. Germline CDR1 reads SGHTS; CDR2 reads YDEGEE. This CDR3 is built from 16 residues. This clonotype originated in an adult in good health. Sequenced material: peripheral blood, taken on day 0 of AZD1222 vaccination. The V gene is TRBV5-8, the J gene TRBJ1-5; a possible D gene is TRBD1 (5 bases). In DNA form, the CDR3 reads TGTGCCAGCAGCTTGGGGGACTTACTGAGCAATCAGCCCCAGCATTTT. Its protein product is CASSLGDLLSNQPQHF. The complete variable domain, with remaining parts taken from reference TRBV5-8 and TRBJ1-5, reads EAGVTQSPTHLIKTRGQQATLRCSPISGHTSVYWYQQALGLGLQFLLWYDEGEERNRGNFPPRFSGRQFPNYSSELNVNALELEDSALYLCASSLGDLLSNQPQHFGDGTRLSIL.